The 21 T cell receptor beta chains below all came from one sample that was sequenced in a study of cytomegalovirus exposure and HLA in healthy donors. Primers included in the PCR were 60 Vbeta and 13 Jbeta primers. Assay: immunoSEQ multiplex PCR; the TCRdb copy retains only in-frame clones and omits some. In total, the table holds around 130,000 clones. The sample consisted of PBMCs. Receptors were obtained from a woman aged 40 to 49 in good health and CMV-seronegative.

V is TRBV9 and J is TRBJ2-3; D is uncertain. The CDR3 has 12 residues. Germline V gene sequence: CDR1 SGDLS, CDR2 YYNGEE. The V gene lost 2 bases and the J gene lost 3 bases, with 4 bases spanning the gap. In nucleotides, the CDR3 is TGTGCCAGCAGCGTGAGTACAGATACGCAGTATTTT. Protein: CASSVSTDTQYF.

The chain carries TRBV19 and TRBJ1-4; 9 positions match TRBD1. The CDR3 consists of 15 residues. CDR1 and CDR2 (germline): LNHDA, SQIVND (reference sequence). V lost 6 bases, J lost 1 base, and 3 bases stayed unmatched. CDR3 sequence (DNA): TGTGCCAGTAGCCGGGACAGGGAAACTAATGAAAAACTGTTTTTT. It yields the protein CASSRDRETNEKLFF.

The V gene is TRBV27, the J gene TRBJ1-1; 7 bases are a match to TRBD1. Germline trimming cut 5 bases from V and 0 bases from J; bases unmatched to any gene: 9. The CDR3 covers 16 residues. In germline, CDR1 is MNHEY, CDR2 SMNVEV (reference sequence). The CDR3 loop is CASSPRGAYMNTEAFF. The CDR3, as DNA: TGTGCCAGCAGTCCCAGGGGGGCTTACATGAACACTGAAGCTTTCTTT.

The V and J genes are TRBV11-2 and TRBJ2-1; D perhaps matches TRBD2 (7 bases). The CDR3 totals 14 residues. Trimming stripped 5 bases from V and 5 bases from J, with 13 bases between. The germline V gene encodes CDR1 SGHAT and CDR2 FQNNGV. Written as DNA, the CDR3 is TGTGCCAGCAGCGCGGCGGGGGCCCACAATGAGCAGTTCTTC. This sequence encodes CASSAAGAHNEQFF.

The V gene is TRBV7-9, the J gene TRBJ1-4; D is uncertain. This CDR3 is 12 amino acids long. V lost 5 bases and J lost 8, with 9 bases in between. Germline V gene data show CDR1 as SEHNR and CDR2 as FQNEAQ (reference sequence). The CDR3, as DNA: TGTGCCAGCAGCACAACGGAGGAAAAACTGTTTTTT. This codes for CASSTTEEKLFF.

The V call is TRBV7-2, the J call TRBJ2-2; possible D gene TRBD1, 6 bases. Germline V gene data show CDR1 as SGHTA and CDR2 as FQGNSA. V was clipped by 6 bases and J by 3 bases, with 14 bases between them. The CDR3 is 15 residues long. The CDR3 loop reads CASRLIQGYTGELFF. The CDR3 coding sequence is TGTGCCAGCAGATTAATTCAGGGGTACACCGGGGAGCTGTTTTTT. Supplemented by reference TRBV7-2 and TRBJ2-2, the full variable domain reads GAGVSQSPSNKVTEKGKDVELRCDPISGHTALYWYRQSLGQGLEFLIYFQGNSAPDKSGLPSDRFSAERTGGSVSTLTIQRTQQEDSAVYLCASRLIQGYTGELFFGEGSRLTVL.

The gene calls are TRBV19 and TRBJ1-4; D is perhaps TRBD1 (6 bases). The CDR3 consists of 15 residues. V was cut by 6 bases and J by 1 base, with 12 bases left in between. Germline V CDR1 and CDR2: LNHDA, SQIVND (reference sequence). CDR3 region: CASSLIQGTNEKLFF. As DNA, the CDR3 is TGTGCCAGTAGCCTTATACAGGGAACTAATGAAAAACTGTTTTTT.

The chain joins TRBV6-1 to TRBJ1-2; 7 bases map to TRBD1. V lost 0 bases to trimming and J lost 2 bases; unmatched junction nucleotides: 6. Germline CDR1 reads MNHNS; CDR2 reads SASEGT. The CDR3 runs 16 residues. The CDR3 loop is CASSEAGGTLNYGYTF. CDR3 coding DNA: TGTGCCAGCAGTGAAGCAGGGGGCACCCTCAACTATGGCTACACCTTC.

As for this clone: Germline and junction disagree at one end, which may indicate a read error. The chain links TRBV6-5 to TRBJ1-1; 12 positions match TRBD1. This CDR3 region has 12 residues. Germline assignment: CDR1 MNHEY and CDR2 SVGAGI. The CDR3 loop reads CASSPRDRGPLF. The CDR3 bases are TGTGCCAGCAGCCCCCGGGACAGGGGGCCTCTTTTT.

The chain is built from TRBV30 and TRBJ2-2, with a possible D match to TRBD1 (5 bases). Germline V CDR1 and CDR2: GTSNPN, SVGIG (reference sequence). Trimming shortened V by 4 bases and J by 9 bases, and 12 bases separated the two germline ends. The CDR3 is made up of 12 amino acids. In DNA form, the CDR3 reads TGTGCCTGGAACTTGCAGGGTTGGGAGCTGTTTTTT. This translates into CAWNLQGWELFF.

Turning to this clone: Other DNA sequences in the same sample also yield this CDR3. The chain employs TRBV29-1 and TRBJ1-5; 11 bases are shared with TRBD1. This CDR3 is 13 amino acids long. The germline gives CDR1 SQVTM, CDR2 ANQGSEA. The V gene end was trimmed by 6 bases and the J gene end by 7 bases; junction bases not matched to a gene: 5. CDR3 bases: TGCAGCGTAGGACAGGGGGCGGGCCAGCCCCAGCATTTT. Its translation: CSVGQGAGQPQHF.

The gene calls are TRBV15 and TRBJ2-1, with 8 bases lining up with TRBD2. Germline V lookup: CDR1 LNHNV, CDR2 YYDKDF (reference sequence). CDR3 size: 15 residues. V lost 4 bases to trimming and J lost 0 bases; unmatched junction nucleotides: 2. The CDR3 sequence is CATSTGLGSYNEQFF. The CDR3 DNA follows: TGTGCCACCAGCACGGGACTAGGCTCCTACAATGAGCAGTTCTTC.

This chain joins TRBV7-2 and TRBJ1-1; 11 bases are shared with TRBD1. The J segment lost 4 bases and the V segment lost 4 bases, leaving 14 bases of the junction unmatched. The CDR3 has 18 residues. Germline values: CDR1 SGHTA, CDR2 FQGNSA. As DNA, the CDR3 is TGTGCCAGCAGCTCCCCCGGACAGGGGGCGCGTGGGGGCACTGAAGCTTTCTTT. This encodes CASSSPGQGARGGTEAFF.

This chain links TRBV7-2 with TRBJ2-7, with no clear D. The CDR3 loop spans 12 amino acids. Germline CDR1 SGHTA, CDR2 FQGNSA. V was trimmed by 5 bases and J by 7 bases, leaving 12 bases between them. CDR3 DNA: TGTGCCAGCAGCCCCCGTAGAGGAGAGCAGTACTTC. It encodes CASSPRRGEQYF.

The rearrangement links TRBV9 to TRBJ2-2, with D maybe TRBD2 (5 bases). The CDR3 extends over 13 amino acids. The V gene's germline CDR1 is SGDLS and CDR2 YYNGEE. The ends were cut back, 0 bases at V and 8 bases at J, with 8 bases in the middle. DNA of the CDR3: TGTGCCAGCAGCGTAGCCCGGGAAGGGGAGCTGTTTTTT. As protein: CASSVAREGELFF.

The V and J genes are TRBV7-3 and TRBJ2-2; D is ambiguous. V lost 4 bases and J lost 0, with 3 bases in between. The CDR3 is 13 residues long. Looked up from germline, CDR1 is SGHTA and CDR2 is FQGTGA. CDR3 DNA: TGTGCCAGCAGCTCTACGAACACCGGGGAGCTGTTTTTT. Its protein is CASSSTNTGELFF.

The chain carries TRBV4-1 and TRBJ2-7; TRBD1 matches 11 bases. The V and J ends lost 2 bases and 5 bases, in that order; junction bases with no gene match: 5. The CDR3 has 15 amino acids. Looked up from germline, CDR1 is MGHRA and CDR2 is YSYEKL. CDR3 amino acids: CASSQTGTGGDEQYF. As DNA, the CDR3 is TGCGCCAGCAGCCAAACCGGGACAGGGGGTGACGAGCAGTACTTC.

This chain connects TRBV4-2 to TRBJ1-2; D is unclear. Trimming took 4 bases from V and 2 from J, leaving 14 bases between them. Germline V CDR1 and CDR2: LGHNA, YNFKEQ. This CDR3 region has 15 residues. CDR3 DNA: TGTGCCAGCAGCCCTCAAGACCAGGAAAACTATGGCTACACCTTC. Its translation: CASSPQDQENYGYTF.

This sequence joins TRBV14 and TRBJ2-6, with a weak D call TRBD1 (5 bases). The CDR3 loop spans 18 amino acids. Germline CDR1 reads SGHDN; CDR2 reads FVKESK. The V and J ends lost 0 bases and 4 bases respectively, with 16 bases between them. The CDR3 nucleotides read TGTGCCAGCAGCCAAGAAGGCCAGGGTCTGTTAGGGGCCAACGTCCTGACTTTC. Its protein product is CASSQEGQGLLGANVLTF. Drawing the rest from reference TRBV14 and TRBJ2-6, the complete variable domain is EAGVTQFPSHSVIEKGQTVTLRCDPISGHDNLYWYRRVMGKEIKFLLHFVKESKQDESGMPNNRFLAERTGGTYSTLKVQPAELEDSGVYFCASSQEGQGLLGANVLTFGAGSRLTVL.

The chain recombines TRBV7-6 with TRBJ2-3, with 7 nucleotides matching TRBD2. Germline-derived CDR1 and CDR2 are SGHVS and FNYEAQ. V lost 1 base, J lost 3 bases, and 19 bases stayed unmatched. There are 20 residues in the CDR3. The CDR3 DNA reads as TGTGCCAGCAGCTTAGAGGTCATGCGGGGGTGGCCCCGCGGGACAGATACGCAGTATTTT. It specifies CASSLEVMRGWPRGTDTQYF.

The chain recombines TRBV5-6 with TRBJ1-1; D is unresolved. The germline V gene encodes CDR1 SGHDT and CDR2 YYEEEE. The CDR3 is 17 residues long. V was clipped by 0 bases and J by 0 bases, with 15 bases between them. The CDR3 DNA is TGTGCCAGCAGCTTGGCGGCGGCTTCCTACATGAACACTGAAGCTTTCTTT. Residues: CASSLAAASYMNTEAFF.